This T cell receptor beta chain comes out of a study of identical twins. Study results and caveats: There was more out-of-frame TCR alpha sharing in monozygotic twins than models estimated. Memory repertoires lacked the insertion deficit that abundant cord blood beta clonotypes showed.

This CDR3 is built from 14 residues. V was shortened by 0 bases and J by 5 bases, with 12 bases between the two germline ends. From germline, CDR1 is DFQATT and CDR2 SNEGSKA (reference sequence). This clonotype was seen more than once but under ten times. Its antigen is not known. TCRdb recomputed calls from the 5' RACE reads with MiXCR, one row per CDR3 protein. Among just over 450,000 distinct CDR3 sequences, approximately 15% were seen once, and the ten largest hold about 0.52%. In addition, the sample was reused for a study of yellow fever vaccine responses in identical twins.

The receptor was isolated from a woman aged 18-30 years in good health. The sample taken for sequencing was CD4+ T cells sorted from blood. The J gene is TRBJ2-3, the V gene TRBV20-1; no clear D. The CDR3 loop is CSARDQIRGDTQYF. In DNA form, the CDR3 reads TGCAGTGCTAGAGATCAAATACGAGGAGATACGCAGTATTTT.